This is a list of T cell receptor beta chains from one sample in a study of blood T cells in healthy people across ages. TCRdb re-derived calls from the 5' RACE reads in MiXCR, one entry per CDR3 protein. The sample lists 700,000 to 1,000,000 distinct CDR3 sequences; around 43% were seen once. Sequencing input: blood. Receptor source: a man in his sixties in good health. CDR3s include the opening cysteine and the closing phenylalanine or tryptophan. D genes are given only for firm matches. Clone size is not always given. Where it is, it says once, few, many or a class for expanded clones.

v_call: TRBV7-9
clone_size: few
j_call: TRBJ2-5
d_call: -
cdr3_length: 12
cdr3_aa: CASSRAWETQYF
cdr3_nt: TGTGCCAGCAGCCGAGCCTGGGAGACCCAGTACTTC

v_call: TRBV9
clone_size: -
j_call: TRBJ1-4
d_call: TRBD1
cdr3_length: 13
cdr3_aa: CASGTGGGEKLFF
cdr3_nt: TGTGCCAGCGGGACAGGGGGAGGTGAAAAACTGTTTTTT

v_call: TRBV9
clone_size: -
j_call: TRBJ2-2
d_call: TRBD2
cdr3_length: 16
cdr3_aa: CASNRPSGANTGELFF
cdr3_nt: TGTGCCAGCAACCGGCCTAGCGGAGCGAACACCGGGGAGCTGTTTTTT

v_call: TRBV12-5
clone_size: few
j_call: TRBJ1-1
d_call: -
cdr3_length: 14
cdr3_aa: CASGFSQMNTEAFF
cdr3_nt: TGTGCTAGTGGTTTCTCACAGATGAACACTGAAGCTTTCTTT

v_call: TRBV4-1
clone_size: -
j_call: TRBJ2-7
d_call: TRBD2
cdr3_length: 15
cdr3_aa: CASSPTGTRLGEQYF
cdr3_nt: TGCGCCAGCAGCCCAACCGGGACTAGACTGGGCGAGCAGTACTTC

v_call: TRBV20-1
clone_size: many
j_call: TRBJ1-2
d_call: -
cdr3_length: 15
cdr3_aa: CSARATERLHDGYTF
cdr3_nt: TGCAGTGCTAGAGCCACGGAGCGGTTGCACGATGGCTACACCTTC

v_call: TRBV12-3/TRBV12-4
clone_size: few
j_call: TRBJ2-6
d_call: -
cdr3_length: 17
cdr3_aa: CASSLGQGGPGANVLTF
cdr3_nt: TGTGCCAGCAGTTTGGGGCAGGGGGGACCTGGGGCCAACGTCCTGACTTTC

v_call: TRBV21-1
clone_size: -
j_call: TRBJ1-1
d_call: -
cdr3_length: 13
cdr3_aa: CASSNERNTEAFF
cdr3_nt: TGTGCCAGCAGCAACGAAAGGAACACTGAAGCTTTCTTT

v_call: TRBV7-3
clone_size: few
j_call: TRBJ1-2
d_call: TRBD1
cdr3_length: 15
cdr3_aa: CASSNGTGGFYGYTF
cdr3_nt: TGTGCCAGCAGCAACGGGACAGGGGGATTCTATGGCTACACCTTC

v_call: TRBV7-9
clone_size: -
j_call: TRBJ2-1
d_call: -
cdr3_length: 19
cdr3_aa: CASSLGMRHGTTLDNEQFF
cdr3_nt: TGTGCCAGCAGCTTAGGGATGCGACACGGGACAACGCTGGACAATGAGCAGTTCTTC

v_call: TRBV7-2
clone_size: few
j_call: TRBJ1-5
d_call: TRBD1
cdr3_length: 14
cdr3_aa: CASSLRQGHQPQHF
cdr3_nt: TGTGCCAGCAGCCTGAGACAGGGGCATCAGCCCCAGCATTTT

v_call: TRBV29-1
clone_size: many
j_call: TRBJ2-3
d_call: TRBD2
cdr3_length: 12
cdr3_aa: CSGGLVQDTQYF
cdr3_nt: TGCAGCGGTGGACTAGTGCAAGATACGCAGTATTTT

v_call: TRBV9
clone_size: -
j_call: TRBJ2-1
d_call: TRBD1
cdr3_length: 14
cdr3_aa: CASSPRDRGWVWFF
cdr3_nt: TGTGCCAGCAGCCCCCGAGACAGGGGTTGGGTATGGTTCTTC

v_call: TRBV18
clone_size: many
j_call: TRBJ2-7
d_call: -
cdr3_length: 13
cdr3_aa: CASRQGGSYEQYF
cdr3_nt: TGTGCCAGCCGACAGGGAGGTTCCTACGAGCAGTACTTC

v_call: TRBV5-1
clone_size: -
j_call: TRBJ2-3
d_call: -
cdr3_length: 16
cdr3_aa: CASSLQRGKGADTQYF
cdr3_nt: TGCGCCAGCAGCTTGCAGCGGGGAAAGGGGGCAGATACGCAGTATTTT

v_call: TRBV20-1
clone_size: -
j_call: TRBJ2-1
d_call: -
cdr3_length: 17
cdr3_aa: CSARDPGTGQPVDEQFF
cdr3_nt: TGCAGTGCTAGAGATCCTGGGACCGGACAACCGGTGGATGAGCAGTTCTTC

v_call: TRBV27
clone_size: few
j_call: TRBJ1-2
d_call: TRBD1
cdr3_length: 12
cdr3_aa: CASKTGGEGYTF
cdr3_nt: TGTGCCAGCAAGACAGGGGGCGAGGGCTACACCTTC

v_call: TRBV29-1
clone_size: -
j_call: TRBJ1-2
d_call: -
cdr3_length: 12
cdr3_aa: CSVEDQGRGYTF
cdr3_nt: TGCAGCGTTGAAGATCAGGGGAGGGGCTACACCTTC

v_call: TRBV4-3
clone_size: -
j_call: TRBJ2-1
d_call: -
cdr3_length: 16
cdr3_aa: CASSQEYHSGYNEQFF
cdr3_nt: TGCGCCAGCAGCCAAGAATACCATTCGGGTTACAATGAGCAGTTCTTC

v_call: TRBV14
clone_size: few
j_call: TRBJ2-6
d_call: TRBD1
cdr3_length: 18
cdr3_aa: CASSSTGNPESGANVLTF
cdr3_nt: TGTGCCAGCAGCTCGACAGGGAACCCAGAATCTGGGGCCAACGTCCTGACTTTC

v_call: TRBV5-5
clone_size: -
j_call: TRBJ2-7
d_call: -
cdr3_length: 13
cdr3_aa: CASSMPEIYEQYF
cdr3_nt: TGTGCCAGCAGCATGCCCGAAATCTACGAGCAGTACTTC

v_call: TRBV20-1
clone_size: -
j_call: TRBJ1-5
d_call: -
cdr3_length: 13
cdr3_aa: CSAAGVRNQPQHF
cdr3_nt: TGCAGTGCGGCAGGGGTTCGCAATCAGCCCCAGCATTTT

v_call: TRBV20-1
clone_size: -
j_call: TRBJ2-1
d_call: -
cdr3_length: 11
cdr3_aa: CSASQGNEQFF
cdr3_nt: TGCAGTGCTAGCCAAGGGAATGAGCAGTTCTTC

v_call: TRBV7-9
clone_size: -
j_call: TRBJ2-7
d_call: -
cdr3_length: 15
cdr3_aa: CASSSGQGHGYEQYF
cdr3_nt: TGTGCCAGCAGCTCCGGGCAGGGCCACGGATACGAGCAGTACTTC

v_call: TRBV28
clone_size: -
j_call: TRBJ1-4
d_call: TRBD1
cdr3_length: 14
cdr3_aa: CASRQGATNEKLFF
cdr3_nt: TGTGCCAGTCGACAGGGGGCAACTAATGAAAAACTGTTTTTT

v_call: TRBV6-2/TRBV6-3
clone_size: few
j_call: TRBJ1-2
d_call: -
cdr3_length: 13
cdr3_aa: CASSGGQSYGYTF
cdr3_nt: TGTGCCAGCAGTGGAGGACAGAGCTATGGCTACACCTTC